The present T cell receptor beta chain was sequenced within a study of blood T cell repertoires in COVID-19. In the authors' workflow: Quantification of nucleated cells was approximated via reference gene primer amplification. TCRdb's copy holds only in-frame clones and misses some; the assay was immunoSEQ multiplex PCR. Clone size and V and J calls were adopted from that table, with D and trimming inferred from the DNA. The table lists over 150,000 clones, roughly 83% of them singletons. Per the germline V gene, CDR1 is SGHVS and CDR2 is FQNEAQ. This CDR3 has 15 residues. V gave up 6 bases and J gave up 4 bases, with 18 bases separating them.

This TCR came from a woman in her thirties or forties with COVID-19, enrolled during active disease. The chain links TRBV7-8 to TRBJ1-2; D unresolved. Sample: peripheral blood. This chain's CDR3 is CASSPARGVAYGYTF. The CDR3 DNA follows: TGTGCCAGCAGTCCAGCCCGGGGAGTAGCCTATGGCTACACCTTC.